The 21 T cell receptor beta chains presented below share a single source sample, sequenced in a study of shared clonotypes between healthy human individuals. Produced via immunoSEQ multiplex PCR; TCRdb's table is partial and in-frame only. The table has about 2 million clones, less than 95% seen once. Naive CD8 cells lacked CD45RO and underwent positive selection for CCR7, leaving out terminally differentiated effector memory CD45RA+ cells. Sequencing used naive CD8+ T cells sorted from blood. The receptors here all came from a man younger than 35 in good health.

The CDR3 is CASSGAGGAYEQYF. CDR3 bases: TGTGCCAGCAGCGGGGCAGGGGGCGCGTACGAGCAGTACTTC. The chain couples TRBV7-9 to TRBJ2-7, with 8 bases that match TRBD1. The V and J ends lost 5 bases and 4 bases, in that order; junction bases with no gene match: 7. The CDR3 totals 14 residues. Germline-derived CDR1 and CDR2 are SEHNR and FQNEAQ (reference sequence).

This clone was seen once. This same CDR3 is encoded by further DNA sequences in the sample. The CDR3 DNA reads as TGTGCCAGCGGACTAGCGGGGGGACCCTCCTACGAGCAGTACTTC. Its protein is CASGLAGGPSYEQYF. The genes are TRBV27 and TRBJ2-7, with TRBD2 identical over 14 bases. This CDR3 is built from 15 residues. The junction had 3 bases not matched to a gene; V was cut back by 8 bases and J by 0 bases. Germline V gene lookup returns CDR1 MNHEY and CDR2 SMNVEV (reference sequence).

The count of this clone is one. The V call is TRBV7-3, the J call TRBJ2-2; 10 positions match TRBD1. The CDR3 consists of 16 residues. V lost 5 bases to trimming and J lost 5 bases; unmatched junction nucleotides: 8. Germline CDR1 reads SGHTA; CDR2 reads FQGTGA. As DNA, the CDR3 is TGTGCCAGCAGCCCAAGACAGGGGGCGCAAACCGGGGAGCTGTTTTTT. Translating gives CASSPRQGAQTGELFF. The full variable domain, completed using reference TRBV7-3 and TRBJ2-2, is GAGVSQTPSNKVTEKGKYVELRCDPISGHTALYWYRQSLGQGPEFLIYFQGTGAADDSGLPNDRFFAVRPEGSVSTLKIQRTERGDSAVYLCASSPRQGAQTGELFFGEGSRLTVL.

This chain joins TRBV2 and TRBJ1-1, with D perhaps matching TRBD1 (6 bases). The CDR3 is 15 amino acids. V lost 6 bases to trimming and J lost 2 bases, with 16 bases between them. From germline, CDR1 is SNHLY and CDR2 FYNNEI. Written as DNA, the CDR3 is TGTGCCAGCAGCGGGGGGAAGGGGGAAAACACTGAAGCTTTCTTT. The encoded protein is CASSGGKGENTEAFF.

This clone showed up just once. J is TRBJ2-7 and V is TRBV10-1; unclear D gene. Trimming left V 0 bases short and J 5 bases short, with 8 bases between. The V gene's germline CDR1 is WNHNN and CDR2 SYGVQD (reference sequence). The CDR3 has 13 residues. The CDR3: CASSESGGNEQYF. The CDR3 DNA reads TGCGCCAGCAGTGAGTCCGGTGGAAACGAGCAGTACTTC.

The CDR3 loop is CASSVTGTCGSDSNQPQHF. In DNA form, the CDR3 reads TGTGCCAGCAGCGTTACCGGGACCTGCGGGTCCGATAGCAATCAGCCCCAGCATTTT. This chain connects TRBV13 to TRBJ1-5; possible D gene TRBD1, 5 bases. Germline-derived CDR1 and CDR2 are PRHDT and FYEKMQ (reference sequence). The CDR3 totals 19 residues. V was trimmed by 5 bases and J by 0 bases, leaving 23 bases between them.

This clone occurred once. The identical CDR3 is also encoded by other nucleotide sequences in the sample. The gene calls are TRBV28 and TRBJ1-5; TRBD1 matches 7 bases. CDR1 is MDHEN, CDR2 SYDVKM, per germline. This CDR3 comprises 15 residues. V shed 6 bases, J shed 1 base, and the junction held 6 bases outside the gene matches. The CDR3 DNA reads TGTGCCAGCAGCCCGACAGGGTTGAGCAATCAGCCCCAGCATTTT. Protein product: CASSPTGLSNQPQHF.

The genes are TRBV6-1 and TRBJ2-7; D remains unclear. The CDR3 extends over 16 amino acids. The germline gives CDR1 MNHNS, CDR2 SASEGT. Between the trimmed V and J ends, which lost 0 bases and 1 base, there was a span of 13 bases. For the CDR3, the DNA is TGTGCCAGCAGTGAAGCCCCTCCCAGGTTTTCCTACGAGCAGTACTTC. This gives the protein CASSEAPPRFSYEQYF.

The chain carries TRBV9 and TRBJ2-3; unclear D gene. The CDR3 contains 14 residues. Trimming removed 4 bases from V and 4 bases from J, with 13 bases in between. In germline, CDR1 is SGDLS, CDR2 YYNGEE. In DNA, the CDR3 is TGTGCCAGCAGCAGCCACGGGTCCGCAGATACGCAGTATTTT. Its translation: CASSSHGSADTQYF.

This chain links TRBV6-1 with TRBJ2-7; D call uncertain. CDR1 and CDR2 (germline): MNHNS, SASEGT. Trimming left V 6 bases short and J 4 bases short, with 4 bases between. The CDR3 is made up of 10 amino acids. The CDR3, as DNA: TGTGCCAGCAGATCATACGAGCAGTACTTC. Translating gives CASRSYEQYF.

The chain links TRBV6-1 to TRBJ2-1, with 11 bases fitting TRBD2. From germline, CDR1 is MNHNS and CDR2 SASEGT. This CDR3 spans 18 amino acids. J was trimmed by 0 bases and V by 4 bases; bases with no gene match: 8. For the CDR3, the DNA is TGTGCCAGCAGTGGGGGTCTAGCGGGAGGCGGCTCCTACAATGAGCAGTTCTTC. It encodes CASSGGLAGGGSYNEQFF.

The gene calls are TRBV13 and TRBJ2-7; possibly TRBD1 for D (6 bases). The CDR3 extends over 14 amino acids. Trimming stripped 5 bases from V and 6 bases from J, with 17 bases between. The germline CDR1 and CDR2 sequences are PRHDT and FYEKMQ (reference sequence). CDR3 bases: TGTGCCAGCAGCGGACGACAGGCGCTAACCGAGCAGTACTTC. This gives the protein CASSGRQALTEQYF.

The chain has TRBV5-5 and TRBJ1-5; D gene ambiguous. The germline gives CDR1 SGHKS, CDR2 YYEKEE (reference sequence). The CDR3 runs to 14 residues. Trimming removed 2 bases from V and 7 bases from J, with 13 bases in between. In nucleotides, the CDR3 is TGTGCCAGCAGCTTTGGACGGGTAGGCCAGCCCCAGCATTTT. Amino acid sequence: CASSFGRVGQPQHF.

The chain employs TRBV12-5 and TRBJ2-7; 7 positions match TRBD2. J gave up 2 bases and V 3 bases, and 4 bases lay outside the gene matches. The CDR3 sequence is 14 residues long. The germline CDR1 and CDR2 sequences are LGHNT and FRNRAP. The CDR3 reads CASGFVAGAYEQYF. The CDR3 coding sequence is TGTGCTAGTGGTTTCGTCGCGGGGGCCTACGAGCAGTACTTC.

Only one count was recorded for this clone. The V call is TRBV5-6, the J call TRBJ2-7; 10 nucleotides match TRBD1. The V gene's germline CDR1 is SGHDT and CDR2 YYEEEE. V shed 4 bases and J 3 bases; nucleotides not matched to a gene: 7. The CDR3 is made up of 15 amino acids. In nucleotides, the CDR3 is TGTGCCAGCAGCGATCCGGGACAGGGGATCTACGAGCAGTACTTC. Its translation is CASSDPGQGIYEQYF.

As regards this clone: This sample also contains other DNA sequences that code for the same CDR3. The chain carries TRBV5-6 and TRBJ2-7; 7 bases line up with TRBD1. CDR3 size: 12 residues. Germline CDR1 SGHDT, CDR2 YYEEEE. V dropped 3 bases and J dropped 4; count of bases not matched to a gene: 1. CDR3 sequence: CASSSTGYEQYF. The CDR3, as DNA: TGTGCCAGCAGCTCGACAGGGTACGAGCAGTACTTC.

This chain joins TRBV27 and TRBJ1-6; a possible D gene is TRBD1 (5 bases). CDR1 MNHEY and CDR2 SMNVEV come from the germline V gene (reference sequence). The V end was cut by 6 bases, the J end by 14 bases, with 14 bases between. The length of the CDR3 is 12 residues. The DNA for the CDR3 is TGTGCCAGCAGGGACGGGGGATTGGCCCTCCACTTT. Encoded protein: CASRDGGLALHF.

The chain joins TRBV28 to TRBJ2-7, with 7 bases aligning to TRBD1. The CDR3 totals 15 residues. CDR1 and CDR2 (germline): MDHEN, SYDVKM. The junction had 9 bases not matched to a gene; V was cut back by 5 bases and J by 2 bases. The CDR3 loop is CASSPADQGAYEQYF. The CDR3 DNA follows: TGTGCCAGCAGTCCTGCGGACCAGGGGGCCTACGAGCAGTACTTC.

With respect to this clone: Other DNA sequences of this sample code for an identical CDR3. The CDR3 reads CASSPGLAGAYEQYF. As DNA, the CDR3 is TGCGCCAGCAGCCCCGGACTAGCGGGAGCCTACGAGCAGTACTTC. This sequence joins TRBV4-1 and TRBJ2-7; TRBD2 aligns across 13 bases. CDR3 length equals 15 residues. V gave up 4 bases and J gave up 2 bases; unmatched junction bases: 2. From germline, CDR1 is MGHRA and CDR2 YSYEKL.

The chain employs TRBV9 and TRBJ2-4; D is ambiguous. CDR1 is SGDLS, CDR2 YYNGEE, per germline. The CDR3 consists of 16 residues. Trimming took off 0 bases at V and 0 bases at J, with 10 bases between the two ends. CDR3 loop: CASSVGVGIAKNIQYF. CDR3 nucleotides: TGTGCCAGCAGCGTAGGTGTGGGGATAGCCAAAAACATTCAGTACTTC.

This rearrangement joins TRBV4-1 to TRBJ2-5; possible D gene TRBD2, 5 bases. The DNA end is a closer match to TRBJ2-7, so the J assignment may be wrong. The CDR3 consists of 14 residues. Germline V gives CDR1 MGHRA, CDR2 YSYEKL. The CDR3 is CASSQAGESYEQYF. The CDR3 DNA reads as TGCGCCAGCAGCCAAGCCGGGGAGTCCTACGAGCAGTACTTC.